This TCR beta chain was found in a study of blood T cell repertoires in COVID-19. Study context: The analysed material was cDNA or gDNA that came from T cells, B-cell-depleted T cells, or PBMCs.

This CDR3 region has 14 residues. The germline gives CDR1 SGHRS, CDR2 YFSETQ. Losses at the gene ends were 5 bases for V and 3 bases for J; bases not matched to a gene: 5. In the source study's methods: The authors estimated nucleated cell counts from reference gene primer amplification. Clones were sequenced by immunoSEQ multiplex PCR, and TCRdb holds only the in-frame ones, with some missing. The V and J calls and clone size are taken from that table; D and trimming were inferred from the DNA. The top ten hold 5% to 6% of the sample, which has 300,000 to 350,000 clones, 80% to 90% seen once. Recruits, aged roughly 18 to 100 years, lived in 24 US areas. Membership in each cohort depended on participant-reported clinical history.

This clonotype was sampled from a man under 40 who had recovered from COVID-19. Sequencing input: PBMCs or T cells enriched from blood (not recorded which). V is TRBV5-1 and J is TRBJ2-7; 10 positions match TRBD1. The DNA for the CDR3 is TGCGCCAGCAGTCCGGGGACAGGGGTCTACGAGCAGTACTTC. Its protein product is CASSPGTGVYEQYF.